This T cell receptor beta chain was captured in a study of blood T cell repertoires in COVID-19. Enrollment of patients from Seattle took place during active infection, with longitudinal follow-up. Profiling relied on immunoSEQ multiplex PCR, and the TCRdb table lists in-frame clones only, not all of them. The table records 180,000 or so clones, roughly 80% of them present only once. Sequenced material: peripheral blood. This clonotype was sampled from a middle-aged woman with COVID-19, enrolled during active disease.

For the CDR3, the DNA is TGTGCCAGCAGTTTATCCGGACTGACGGCGGAGACCCAGTACTTC. It codes for CASSLSGLTAETQYF. This chain links TRBV27 with TRBJ2-5; a weak D match, TRBD2 (5 bases). Germline values: CDR1 MNHEY, CDR2 SMNVEV (reference sequence). Trimming took 0 bases from V and 5 from J, leaving 13 bases between them. The CDR3 consists of 15 residues.